This TCR beta chain was found in a study of blood T cells in healthy people across ages. Isolated PBMCs totaled at least 7 million in each sample. With a J-beta primer mix and a sample-barcoded 5' primer, a second PCR ran 7 to 11 cycles. TCRdb redid the calling of the 5' RACE reads with MiXCR, one entry per CDR3 protein. The sample shows fewer than 600,000 distinct CDR3 sequences, 27% of them seen only once. The same sample was also used in a study of T cells of mothers and their children. That work adds: Each donor was one of three healthy Caucasian mothers or one of their six children.

This clonotype was obtained from a boy aged 2 to 10 in good health. The sequencing sample was made of blood.

Written as DNA, the CDR3 is TGTGCCAGCAGTTTAGAAGCTTTTCCAGAGCAGACCCAGTACTTC. Encoded protein: CASSLEAFPEQTQYF. The chain employs TRBV27 and TRBJ2-5; D gene uncertain. V was clipped by 2 bases and J by 6 bases, with 16 bases between them. Germline CDR1 is MNHEY and CDR2 is SMNVEV (reference sequence). The CDR3 loop spans 15 amino acids.